This record looks at one TCR beta chain sequence and its context. TCRdb's copy holds only in-frame clones and misses some; the assay was immunoSEQ multiplex PCR. This sample has about 100,000 clones; about four fifths occur once, and the top ten carry 15% to 20%. This specimen belongs to a study of blood T cell repertoires in COVID-19. This CDR3 spans 13 amino acids. The V segment lost 6 bases and the J segment 8 bases; nucleotides outside the gene matches: 4. The clonotype comes from a woman older than 75 with active or convalescent COVID-19. The rearrangement uses TRBV12-3 or TRBV12-4 and TRBJ2-1, with 10 bases lining up with TRBD1. Sequenced sample: peripheral blood. The CDR3 is CASSRDRGHEQFF. In nucleotides, the CDR3 is TGTGCCAGCAGCCGGGACAGGGGTCATGAGCAGTTCTTC.